This T cell receptor (beta chain) was found in a study of blood T cell repertoires in COVID-19. Cohorts were determined from participant-reported clinical history. Resolution of symptoms, clearance, or two negative PCRs was present in recovered Cohort 3 donors. Authors' analysis steps: Estimates of nucleated cell counts were drawn from the amplification of reference gene primers. The data were produced by immunoSEQ multiplex PCR, yet TCRdb's version contains in-frame clones alone and is incomplete. V and J calls and clone size come straight from that table; D and trimming were deduced from the DNA. In the table there are approximately 380,000 clones, more than 75% of which are singletons. V gave up 6 bases and J gave up 2 bases, with 4 bases separating them. CDR3 length equals 11 residues.

J is TRBJ1-1 and V is TRBV12-3 or TRBV12-4; D uncertain. Sequencing was carried out using PBMCs or T cells enriched from blood (not recorded which). This TCR derives from a woman under 30 who had recovered from COVID-19. In nucleotides, the CDR3 is TGTGCCAGCAGCCCAAACACTGAAGCTTTCTTT. Translated: CASSPNTEAFF.